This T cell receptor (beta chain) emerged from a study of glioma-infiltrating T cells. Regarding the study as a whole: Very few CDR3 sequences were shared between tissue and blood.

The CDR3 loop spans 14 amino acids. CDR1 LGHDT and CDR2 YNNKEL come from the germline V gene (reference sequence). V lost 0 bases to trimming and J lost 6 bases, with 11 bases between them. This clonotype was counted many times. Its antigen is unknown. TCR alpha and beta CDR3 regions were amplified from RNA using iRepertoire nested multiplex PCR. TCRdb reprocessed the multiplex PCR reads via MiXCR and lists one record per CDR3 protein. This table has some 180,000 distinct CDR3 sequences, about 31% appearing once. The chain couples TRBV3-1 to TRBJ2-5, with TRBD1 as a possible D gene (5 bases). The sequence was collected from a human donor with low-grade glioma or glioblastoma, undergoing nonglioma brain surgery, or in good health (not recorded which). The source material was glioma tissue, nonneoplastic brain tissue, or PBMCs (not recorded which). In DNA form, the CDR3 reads TGTGCCAGCAGCCAAGATAGGACAAGGCAGACCCAGTACTTC. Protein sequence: CASSQDRTRQTQYF.